This T cell receptor (beta chain) comes out of a study of memory CD4+ T cells and cytomegalovirus serostatus. Profiling relied on immunoSEQ multiplex PCR, and the TCRdb table lists in-frame clones only, not all of them. The sample yields approximately 40,000 clones, around 76% seen once. V lost 4 bases and J 10 bases, leaving 17 bases between the germline ends. The CDR3 loop spans 15 amino acids. Germline CDR1 and CDR2: LNHDA and SQIVND (reference sequence). The sort gate was single viable CD3+CD4+CD8-CD45RO+ cells for memory CD4+ T cells. CMV serostatus came from serum IgG against pp150, pp28, p38, p52.

This TCR derives from an adult in good health and CMV-seronegative. The sequenced material came from memory CD4+ T cells from blood. This chain connects TRBV19 to TRBJ1-6; D is ambiguous. The CDR3 DNA is TGTGCCAGTAGTAGTCGACAACTGTCGGCGTCACCCCTCCACTTT. It encodes CASSSRQLSASPLHF.